This TCR beta chain was sequenced during a study of CD8+CD57+ T cells in acquired aplastic anemia. Turning to the study itself: Sorted CD4+ and CD8+ cells yielded 3.2 ug of DNA on average.

The CDR3 is made up of 13 amino acids. The germline CDR1 and CDR2 sequences are MGHDK and SYGVNS. V was cut by 6 bases and J by 8 bases, with 16 bases left in between. Using genomic DNA as the template, TCR beta VDJ and CDR3 profiling was carried out. MiXCR, run by TCRdb on the reads, gives a single entry per CDR3 protein. The sample has about 180,000 distinct CDR3 sequences; nearly 50% are singletons. The sequenced patients had an expansion of CD8+CD57+ cells seen by flow cytometry. Each patient had severe acquired aplastic anemia. Study-wide points: CD8+ Simpson's diversity showed no significant patient-control difference.

To note about this clonotype: The antigen is undetermined.

This chain joins TRBV25-1 and TRBJ1-2, with a possible D match to TRBD1 (5 bases). Sequencing input: sorted CD4+, CD8+, or CD8+CD57+ T cells (not recorded which) from PBMCs. This TCR was sampled from a human donor with aplastic anemia. CDR3 in amino acids: CASSPGTDAGYTF. Here the CDR3 DNA reads TGTGCCAGCAGCCCCGGGACGGACGCGGGCTACACCTTC.